The text below deals with one T cell receptor (beta chain). Donors in Cohort 3 counted as recovered after two negative PCRs, clearance, or symptom resolution. The data stem from a study of blood T cell repertoires in COVID-19. Study as a whole: Sites across the United States, Italy and Spain contributed samples from acute and convalescent COVID-19. Sources were T cells, B-cell-depleted T cells, or PBMCs; the material itself was cDNA or gDNA.

Per the original data handling: Using reference gene primer amplification, nucleated cell counts were estimated. TCRdb's table, derived via immunoSEQ multiplex PCR, lists solely in-frame clones and lacks some. The D gene and trimming were derived from the DNA, and the V and J assignments and clone size from that table. In the table there are about 430,000 clones, 80% to 90% of which are singletons. V lost 2 bases and J 7 bases, leaving 9 bases between the germline ends. Germline CDR1 KGHSH, CDR2 LQKENI. This CDR3 has 13 residues. The source is a man aged 25-45 years who had recovered from COVID-19. The chain links TRBV18 to TRBJ1-5, with D maybe TRBD1 (5 bases). Sequences were obtained from PBMCs or T cells enriched from blood (not recorded which). The CDR3 loop is CASSPGALQPQHF. As DNA, the CDR3 is TGTGCCAGCTCACCAGGGGCTTTACAGCCCCAGCATTTT.